This T cell receptor (beta chain) stems from a study of cytomegalovirus exposure and HLA in healthy donors. Overall study: An early data release held some 85 million unique TCRs from HLA-typed donors. General study points: For TCR beta chains, V- and J-gene trimming was later linked to a missense DCLRE1C variant. Reports described diagnosis of cytomegalovirus status by the classifier as highly specific and sensitive. Most TCR sequences were seen very rarely across donors, but some public TCRs occurred in many.

The CDR3 sequence is 15 residues long. After removal of 4 bases from V and 0 bases from J, the junction contained 7 bases not matched to a gene. CDR1 SGDLS and CDR2 YYNGEE come from the germline V gene. In the PCR, 60 Vbeta and 13 Jbeta primers were used. TCRdb keeps only in-frame clones here, not all; method: immunoSEQ multiplex PCR. Altogether under 200,000 clones are present, 75% to 85% being singletons, with the ten largest covering 0.75% to 0.8%. With regard to this clone: Its antigen is unknown.

V is TRBV9 and J is TRBJ2-7, with 7 bases fitting TRBD1. Specimen: PBMCs. This receptor was taken from a female donor in good health and CMV-seronegative. For the CDR3, the DNA is TGTGCCAGCAGCCTTGCCTGGGACAGCTCCTACGAGCAGTACTTC. Protein product: CASSLAWDSSYEQYF.